What follows is one T cell receptor (beta chain) and its context. Trimming cost V 5 bases and J 4 bases; bases outside gene matches: 7. This CDR3 is 15 amino acids long. Germline V lookup: CDR1 SGHNT, CDR2 YYREEE (reference sequence). As processed by the authors: Reference gene primer amplification gave estimated nucleated cell counts. Data came from immunoSEQ multiplex PCR; TCRdb stores just in-frame clones and leaves some out. V and J calls and clone size come straight from that table; D and trimming were deduced from the DNA. The table records around 100,000 clones, around 88% of them present only once. This entry belongs to a study of blood T cell repertoires in COVID-19. The overall study: The origin of the acute and convalescent COVID-19 samples was the United States, Italy and Spain. The analysed material was cDNA or gDNA that came from T cells, B-cell-depleted T cells, or PBMCs.

This TCR was sampled from a man aged 80 or over with acute or convalescent COVID-19. J is TRBJ2-7 and V is TRBV5-4, with TRBD1 matching over 12 bases. Sample: peripheral blood. The CDR3 DNA reads TGTGCCAGCAGGGCCGGGACAGGGGGCGGTTACGAGCAGTACTTC. Amino acids: CASRAGTGGGYEQYF.